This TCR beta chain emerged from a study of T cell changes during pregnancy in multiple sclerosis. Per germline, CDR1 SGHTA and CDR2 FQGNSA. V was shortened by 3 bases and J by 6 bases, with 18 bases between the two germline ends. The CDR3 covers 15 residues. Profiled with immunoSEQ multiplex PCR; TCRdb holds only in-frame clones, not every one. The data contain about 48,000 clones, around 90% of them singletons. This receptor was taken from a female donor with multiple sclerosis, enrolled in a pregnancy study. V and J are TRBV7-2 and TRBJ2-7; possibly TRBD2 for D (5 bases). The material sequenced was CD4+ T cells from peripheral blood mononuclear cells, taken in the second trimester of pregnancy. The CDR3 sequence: CASSFSGLTSPEQYF. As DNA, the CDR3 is TGTGCCAGCAGCTTTTCTGGACTCACTAGTCCCGAGCAGTACTTC.